This entry is about one TCR beta chain. The antigen remains unidentified. This specimen comes from a study of shared clonotypes between healthy human individuals. Overall study findings and caveats: Sampling covered nothing but blood. Tissue TCR repertoires likely differ from those found in blood.

Repertoires were generated with immunoSEQ multiplex PCR, while TCRdb's copy carries only in-frame clones and drops some. The table shows roughly 2,000,000 clones, with about 95% occurring only once. CD45RO negativity and positive selection for CCR7 defined naive CD8 cells, a population that excluded terminally differentiated effector memory CD45RA+ cells. There are 15 residues in the CDR3. Germline CDR1 is SGHRS and CDR2 is YFSETQ. V lost 2 bases and J 1 base, leaving 10 bases between the germline ends. The receptor comes from a man in his late teens or twenties in good health. The V and J genes are TRBV5-1 and TRBJ2-1; D perhaps matches TRBD2 (6 bases). Sequencing was performed on naive CD8+ T cells sorted from blood. The CDR3 protein is CASSFISGSYNEQFF. The CDR3 nucleotides read TGCGCCAGCAGCTTCATTAGCGGATCCTACAATGAGCAGTTCTTC.